This T cell receptor (beta chain) was obtained from a study of T cells in Graves' hyperthyroidism and ophthalmopathy. There were TCR beta CDR3 regions amplified from RNA transcripts. A set of HTBI primers served as the primers for a first-round RT-PCR of the TCR CDR3. One entry per CDR3 protein results from TCRdb running MiXCR on the multiplex PCR reads. The repertoire holds 300,000 or so distinct CDR3 sequences, with roughly 15% as singletons. CDR1 SQVTM and CDR2 ANQGSEA come from the germline V gene. The ends were cut back, 6 bases at V and 9 bases at J, with 18 bases in the middle. The CDR3 covers 13 residues.

This sequence originates from a man aged 25-40 years with Graves' hyperthyroidism. The sequencing sample was made of blood. This sequence joins TRBV29-1 and TRBJ2-1; D may be TRBD2 (6 bases). The CDR3 DNA sequence: TGCAGCGTGGAACGGGAGAGTTTAGGTGAGCAGTTCTTC. Its protein is CSVERESLGEQFF.